The entry below gives a single T cell receptor (beta chain) sequence along with its context. Its antigen target is currently unknown. No much larger clonotype is one base removed from it; base qualities were not supplied. These data come from a study of blood T cell repertoires in COVID-19 (dated by TCRdb to 2019 to 2021). About the full investigation: Samples covering the acute and convalescent phases of COVID-19 were provided by collaborators in the United States, Italy and Spain. Nearly every sample came with metadata listing a de-identified subject ID, COVID-19 status, age in years and sex. The material from the prospective study consisted of cDNA or gDNA derived from T cells, B-cell-depleted T cells, or PBMCs. Samples came from the ongoing ImmuneRACE study (first 160 participants) plus 1,254 subjects from 6 global collaborators. HLA class I and class II types, where available, came from metadata supplied by the sample provider rather than from assay-based typing. Subjects who had been exposed to COVID-19, were actively infected with it, or had recovered from it provided the deeply sampled blood TCRbeta repertoires that made up the dataset. The repertoires were released in a freely available public database intended as a resource for research on the immune response to SARS-CoV-2. The study at large found these results: Clinical and demographic metadata were provided uncurated, with the amount varying by source and participant.

For this chain, trimming is 6 bases at the V end and 6 bases at the J end, and the number of junction bases without a gene match is 8. Taken from cysteine to phenylalanine, the CDR3 has 14 residues. The retained sequence is limited to the CDR3, 42 bases, with the frame set at the first base. CDR1 LNHNV and CDR2 YYDKDF are derived from the germline V gene (reference sequence). In the prospective study, participants were about 18 to 95 years old, resided in about two dozen geographic areas of the United States, and were enrolled through a virtual design. Cohort assignment in the prospective study relied on participant-reported clinical history from a screening survey and a study questionnaire. Exposed participants were defined as having been in contact with someone with a PCR-confirmed or clinician-diagnosed COVID-19 case within 2 weeks of study entry. In the prospective study, mobile phlebotomists collected whole blood, serum and a nasopharyngeal or oropharyngeal swab from each participant. Over a roughly 2-month period, participants in the prospective study had the option of providing additional blood draws and questionnaires. Before DNA extraction, prospective study blood samples were shipped either frozen or at room temperature.

The immunoSEQ Assay, a bias-controlled multiplex PCR, was used to amplify TCRbeta CDR3 regions from genomic DNA. The source study handled its data this way. The number of nucleated cells in each sample was estimated from the amplification of reference gene primers within the assay. To quantify the absolute abundance of each unique TCRbeta CDR3 rearrangement, sequence reads were collapsed and filtered. For each sample, productive Simpson clonality was calculated as the square root of Simpson's diversity index across productive rearrangements. As stored in TCRdb, this immuneACCESS dataset retains in-frame rearrangements with V and J assigned. A fraction of the clones does not appear; measured against another copy, unresolved V genes explain less than half of the discrepancy, and the remainder lacks a known reason. V and J calls and clone size are as listed in that table; D and trimming were resolved from the DNA. In this sample the table shows about 180,000 clones, 80% of which occur a single time. The top ten constitute about an eighth of the sample.

The chain links TRBV15 with TRBJ1-1; 9 junctional bases match TRBD1. The sequence was obtained from a man aged 60 to 75 who had been exposed to COVID-19. The sample consisted of PBMCs or T cells enriched from blood (not recorded which). The nucleotides read TGTGCCACCAGGGAGGACAGGGGAACTTCTGAAGCTTTCTTT. Protein translation: CATREDRGTSEAFF.